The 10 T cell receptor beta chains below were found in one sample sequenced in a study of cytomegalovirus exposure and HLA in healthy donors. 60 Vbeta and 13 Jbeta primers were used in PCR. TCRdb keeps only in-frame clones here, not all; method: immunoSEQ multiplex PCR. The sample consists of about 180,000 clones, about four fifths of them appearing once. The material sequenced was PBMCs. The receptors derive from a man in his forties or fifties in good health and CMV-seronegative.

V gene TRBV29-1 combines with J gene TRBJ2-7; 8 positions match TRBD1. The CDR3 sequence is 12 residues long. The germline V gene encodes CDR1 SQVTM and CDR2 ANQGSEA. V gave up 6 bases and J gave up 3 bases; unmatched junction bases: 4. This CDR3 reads CSVKGQDYEQYF. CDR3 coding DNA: TGCAGCGTAAAGGGACAGGACTACGAGCAGTACTTC.

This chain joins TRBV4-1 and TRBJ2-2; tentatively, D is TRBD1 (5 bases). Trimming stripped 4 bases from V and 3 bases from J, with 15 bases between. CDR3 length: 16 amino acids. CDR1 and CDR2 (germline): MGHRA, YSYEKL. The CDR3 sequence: CASSPGPGVYTGELFF. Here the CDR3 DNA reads TGCGCCAGCAGCCCAGGGCCGGGCGTGTACACCGGGGAGCTGTTTTTT.

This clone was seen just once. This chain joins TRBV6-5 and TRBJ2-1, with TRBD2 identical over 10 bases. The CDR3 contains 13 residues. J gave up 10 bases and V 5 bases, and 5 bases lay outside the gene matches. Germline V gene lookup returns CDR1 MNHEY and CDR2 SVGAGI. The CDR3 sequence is CASSSGGAREQFF. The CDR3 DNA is TGTGCCAGCAGTAGCGGGGGGGCACGGGAGCAGTTCTTC.

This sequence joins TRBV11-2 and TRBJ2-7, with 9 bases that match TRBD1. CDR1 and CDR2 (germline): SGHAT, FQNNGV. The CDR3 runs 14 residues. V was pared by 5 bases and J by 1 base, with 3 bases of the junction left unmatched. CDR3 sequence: CASSPDRGSYEQYF. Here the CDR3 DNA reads TGTGCCAGCAGCCCGGACAGGGGATCCTACGAGCAGTACTTC.

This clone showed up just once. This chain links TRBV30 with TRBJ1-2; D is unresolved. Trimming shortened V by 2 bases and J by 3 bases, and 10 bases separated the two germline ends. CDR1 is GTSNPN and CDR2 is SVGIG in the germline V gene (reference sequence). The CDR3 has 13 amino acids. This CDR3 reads CAWSPRGYYGYTF. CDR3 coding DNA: TGTGCCTGGAGTCCCAGAGGGTACTATGGCTACACCTTC.

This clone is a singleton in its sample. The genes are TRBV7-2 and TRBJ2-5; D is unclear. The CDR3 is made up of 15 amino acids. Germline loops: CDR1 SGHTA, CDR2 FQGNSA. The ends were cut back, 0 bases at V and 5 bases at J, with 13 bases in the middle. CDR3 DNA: TGTGCCAGCAGCTTAGCGATCGCGTTCCGGGAGACCCAGTACTTC. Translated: CASSLAIAFRETQYF.

The CDR3 DNA reads as TGTGCCAGCAGCGTAGACAGGGCTAGCACAGATACGCAGTATTTT. It is translated as CASSVDRASTDTQYF. V is TRBV9 and J is TRBJ2-3; maybe TRBD1 (6 bases). Germline CDR1 is SGDLS and CDR2 is YYNGEE. Deletions cut 0 bases from V and 0 bases from J, with 8 bases between. The length of the CDR3 is 15 residues. The full variable domain, rest sourced from reference TRBV9 and TRBJ2-3, is DSGVTQTPKHLITATGQRVTLRCSPRSGDLSVYWYQQSLDQGLQFLIQYYNGEERAKGNILERFSAQQFPDLHSELNLSSLELGDSALYFCASSVDRASTDTQYFGPGTRLTVL.

Here the CDR3 DNA reads TGTGCCAGCAGTGCTAGCGGCGAGACCCAGTACTTC. Translated: CASSASGETQYF. The genes are TRBV2 and TRBJ2-5; 7 bases align to TRBD2. The V gene end was trimmed by 4 bases and the J gene end by 5 bases; junction bases not matched to a gene: 1. CDR1 and CDR2 (germline): SNHLY, FYNNEI. This CDR3 comprises 12 residues.

DNA of the CDR3: TGCGCCAGCAGTCTCCAAAAAGCGGGAGGGTCTAGTGAGCAGTACTTC. It translates to CASSLQKAGGSSEQYF. The chain joins TRBV10-2 to TRBJ2-7; 10 bases match TRBD2. Losses at the gene ends were 5 bases for V and 7 bases for J; bases not matched to a gene: 14. In germline, CDR1 is WSHSY, CDR2 SAAADI. The CDR3 has 16 amino acids.

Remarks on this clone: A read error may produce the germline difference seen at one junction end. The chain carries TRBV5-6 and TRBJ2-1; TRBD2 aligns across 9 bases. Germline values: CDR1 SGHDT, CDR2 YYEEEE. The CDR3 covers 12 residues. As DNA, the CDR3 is TGTGCCAGCAGCTTGGGGGGCGGGGGGGAGCTCTTC. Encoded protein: CASSLGGGGELF.